The 16 T cell receptor beta chains listed next were all sequenced from one sample in a study of early T cells in non-severe SARS-CoV-2 infection. Each CDR3 protein is one row after TCRdb ran MiXCR on the 5' RACE reads. The table has about 71,000 distinct CDR3 sequences, approximately 15% seen once; the top ten hold around 3.6%. The sample was whole blood, taken at baseline. Receptors were obtained from an adult who was a healthcare worker with PCR-confirmed SARS-CoV-2 infection or an uninfected control (not recorded which).

The sample holds a few counts of this clonotype. The gene calls are TRBV7-9 and TRBJ2-6, with D unresolved. This CDR3 is 17 amino acids long. Trimming cost V 5 bases and J 1 base, with 15 bases left between them. CDR1 and CDR2 (germline): SEHNR, FQNEAQ (reference sequence). In DNA form, the CDR3 reads TGTGCCAGCAGCCCCCCCTTCCGGTTTTCTGGGGCCAACGTCCTGACTTTC. It codes for CASSPPFRFSGANVLTF.

V and J are TRBV28 and TRBJ2-7; TRBD1 aligns across 7 bases. V shed 6 bases, J shed 2 bases, and the junction held 7 bases outside the gene matches. This CDR3 spans 14 amino acids. CDR1 and CDR2 (germline): MDHEN, SYDVKM. CDR3 coding DNA: TGTGCCAGCAGCCTTAGGACAGGAACCTACGAGCAGTACTTC. Translation gives CASSLRTGTYEQYF.

This clonotype has ten or more counts. V gene TRBV19 combines with J gene TRBJ1-5, with D possibly being TRBD1 (5 bases). CDR3 size: 15 residues. From germline, CDR1 is LNHDA and CDR2 SQIVND (reference sequence). V lost 3 bases, J lost 7 bases, and 16 bases lay in between. CDR3 sequence (DNA): TGTGCCAGTAGTATTATCGGCAGGGAGGAACAGCCCCAGCATTTT. Protein product: CASSIIGREEQPQHF. Filled out from reference TRBV19 and TRBJ1-5, the complete variable domain reads DGGITQSPKYLFRKEGQNVTLSCEQNLNHDAMYWYRQDPGQGLRLIYYSQIVNDFQKGDIAEGYSVSREKKESFPLTVTSAQKNPTAFYLCASSIIGREEQPQHFGDGTRLSIL.

This clonotype was counted many times. V usage is TRBV19 and J usage is TRBJ2-1; TRBD2 matches 10 bases. The V segment lost 10 bases and the J segment 1 base; nucleotides outside the gene matches: 13. In germline, CDR1 is LNHDA, CDR2 SQIVND (reference sequence). The length of the CDR3 is 17 residues. The chain's CDR3 is CATSSGRAQGSYNEQFF. The CDR3 DNA reads as TGTGCCACCTCAAGCGGGAGGGCCCAGGGGTCCTACAATGAGCAGTTCTTC.

This chain joins TRBV3-1 and TRBJ1-5, with D unclear. Germline V gene lookup returns CDR1 LGHDT and CDR2 YNNKEL (reference sequence). This CDR3 has 16 amino acids. The V and J ends lost 0 bases and 1 base respectively, with 10 bases between them. The CDR3 coding sequence is TGTGCCAGCAGCCAAGATAGAGGACTGAGCAATCAGCCCCAGCATTTT. Amino acid sequence: CASSQDRGLSNQPQHF.

This clonotype was observed many times. This sequence joins TRBV4-1 and TRBJ2-3; perhaps TRBD2 as D (5 bases). This CDR3 has 16 residues. CDR1 and CDR2 from the germline V gene are MGHRA and YSYEKL. V lost 1 base and J lost 4, with 15 bases in between. CDR3 DNA sequence: TGCGCCAGCAGCCAAGTTGTAGCGCCCAGGCCAGATACGCAGTATTTT. Its protein product is CASSQVVAPRPDTQYF.

This chain connects TRBV6-1 to TRBJ1-2, with TRBD1 matching over 9 bases. V gave up 4 bases and J gave up 7 bases; unmatched junction bases: 4. This CDR3 has 13 amino acids. CDR1 and CDR2 from the germline V gene are MNHNS and SASEGT. The CDR3 sequence is CASSALQGAGYTF. CDR3 DNA: TGTGCCAGCAGTGCGCTACAGGGGGCTGGCTACACCTTC.

This clonotype came up a few times. The CDR3 sequence is CASRDSGSTEAFF. The CDR3 DNA reads TGTGCCAGCCGAGACTCTGGGAGCACTGAAGCTTTCTTT. The V gene is TRBV5-6, the J gene TRBJ1-1; D is unclear. CDR1 is SGHDT and CDR2 is YYEEEE in the germline V gene. The CDR3 has 13 amino acids. Trimming took off 7 bases at V and 4 bases at J, with 14 bases between the two ends.

In this sample, this clonotype turned up many times. The chain is built from TRBV18 and TRBJ2-5, with D uncertain. The germline gives CDR1 KGHSH, CDR2 LQKENI. Trimming left V 4 bases short and J 4 bases short, with 7 bases between. This CDR3 region has 12 residues. CDR3 residues: CASSRIPETQYF. The DNA of the CDR3 is TGTGCCAGCTCACGGATCCCAGAGACCCAGTACTTC.

The V gene is TRBV28, the J gene TRBJ1-6; 10 positions match TRBD1. The CDR3 loop spans 16 amino acids. V lost 6 bases and J lost 9; bases outside the gene matches: 11. CDR1 and CDR2 from the germline V gene are MDHEN and SYDVKM. As DNA, the CDR3 is TGTGCCAGCAGACGTCGGACAGGGGGAAGTGGTTCACCCCTCCACTTT. This gives the protein CASRRRTGGSGSPLHF.

This clonotype was observed once. V and J are TRBV5-1 and TRBJ2-1; no definite D call. V dropped 4 bases and J dropped 0 bases, with 14 bases sitting between them. CDR1 and CDR2 (germline): SGHRS, YFSETQ. The CDR3 is 16 residues long. The chain's CDR3 is CASSTSAPSSYNEQFF. Here the CDR3 DNA reads TGCGCCAGCAGCACGTCCGCGCCGAGCTCCTACAATGAGCAGTTCTTC.

This clonotype appeared a few times. The chain couples TRBV28 to TRBJ1-2, with TRBD1 matching 7 bases. The J segment lost 4 bases and the V segment lost 6 bases, leaving 8 bases of the junction unmatched. There are 14 residues in the CDR3. Germline values: CDR1 MDHEN, CDR2 SYDVKM. Written as DNA, the CDR3 is TGTGCCAGCAGATTAGGGGGCGCGGGCTATGGCTACACCTTC. This encodes CASRLGGAGYGYTF.

In its sample, this clonotype was seen many times. The rearrangement uses TRBV14 and TRBJ2-1; D not certain. Trimming took 3 bases from V and 3 from J, leaving 9 bases between them. The CDR3 has 14 residues. Germline lookup yields CDR1 SGHDN and CDR2 FVKESK. In DNA form, the CDR3 reads TGTGCCAGCAGCCATGGCAGTTACTACAATGAGCAGTTCTTC. Translated, it gives CASSHGSYYNEQFF.

The chain is built from TRBV18 and TRBJ2-7; D is perhaps TRBD1 (6 bases). CDR3 size: 13 residues. Germline V gene lookup returns CDR1 KGHSH and CDR2 LQKENI. The V end lost 4 bases, the J end lost 2 bases, and 9 bases lay between the germline ends. CDR3 in amino acids: CASSQQGPYEQYF. CDR3 DNA sequence: TGTGCCAGCTCACAACAGGGCCCCTACGAGCAGTACTTC. Full variable domain (rest looked up from reference TRBV18 and TRBJ2-7): NAGVMQNPRHLVRRRGQEARLRCSPMKGHSHVYWYRQLPEEGLKFMVYLQKENIIDESGMPKERFSAEFPKEGPSILRIQQVVRGDSAAYFCASSQQGPYEQYFGPGTRLTVT.

The chain employs TRBV7-9 and TRBJ1-2; the D gene is possibly TRBD1 (6 bases). The CDR3 loop spans 16 amino acids. From germline, CDR1 is SEHNR and CDR2 FQNEAQ (reference sequence). V lost 5 bases, J lost 3 bases, and 19 bases lay in between. CDR3 amino acids: CASSARLDSPYYGYTF. Here the CDR3 DNA reads TGTGCCAGCAGCGCAAGATTGGACAGTCCTTACTATGGCTACACCTTC.

The chain carries TRBV2 and TRBJ2-4; D may match TRBD1 or TRBD2 (5 bases each). This CDR3 is 14 amino acids long. The ends were cut back, 7 bases at V and 1 base at J, with 11 bases in the middle. Looked up from germline, CDR1 is SNHLY and CDR2 is FYNNEI. CDR3 DNA sequence: TGTGCCAGCAACCCCCGGGACGCCAAAAACATTCAGTACTTC. This gives the protein CASNPRDAKNIQYF.